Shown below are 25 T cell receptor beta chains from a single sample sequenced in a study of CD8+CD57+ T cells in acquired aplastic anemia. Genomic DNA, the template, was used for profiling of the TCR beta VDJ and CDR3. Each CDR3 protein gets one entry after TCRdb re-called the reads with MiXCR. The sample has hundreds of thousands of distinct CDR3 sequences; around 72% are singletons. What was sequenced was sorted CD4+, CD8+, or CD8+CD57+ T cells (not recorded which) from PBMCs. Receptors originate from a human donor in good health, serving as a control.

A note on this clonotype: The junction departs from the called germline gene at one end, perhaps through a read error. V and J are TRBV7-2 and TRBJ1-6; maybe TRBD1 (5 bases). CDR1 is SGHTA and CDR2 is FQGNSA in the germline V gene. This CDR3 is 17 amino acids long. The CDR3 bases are TGTGCCAGCAGCCTAGACGAAGGGACCGCTAAGAATTCTCCCCTCCACTTT. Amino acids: CASSLDEGTAKNSPLHF.

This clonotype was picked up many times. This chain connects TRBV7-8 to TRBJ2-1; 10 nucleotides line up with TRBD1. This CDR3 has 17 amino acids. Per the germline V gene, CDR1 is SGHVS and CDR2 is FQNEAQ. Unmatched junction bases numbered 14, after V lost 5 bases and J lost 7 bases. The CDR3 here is CASSRDRGPATINEQFF. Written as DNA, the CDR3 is TGTGCCAGCAGCCGGGACAGGGGTCCGGCAACTATAAATGAGCAGTTCTTC.

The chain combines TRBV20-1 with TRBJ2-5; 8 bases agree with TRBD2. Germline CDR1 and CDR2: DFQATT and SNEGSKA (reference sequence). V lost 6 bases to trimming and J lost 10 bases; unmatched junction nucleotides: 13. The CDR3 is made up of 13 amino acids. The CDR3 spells CSAAAVAGTYQYF. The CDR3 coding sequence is TGCAGTGCCGCGGCGGTAGCGGGGACCTACCAGTACTTC.

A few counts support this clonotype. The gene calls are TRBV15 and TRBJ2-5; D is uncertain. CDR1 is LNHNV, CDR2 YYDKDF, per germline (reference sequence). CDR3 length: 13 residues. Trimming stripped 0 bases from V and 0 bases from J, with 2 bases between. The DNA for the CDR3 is TGTGCCACCAGCAGAGATCACCAAGAGACCCAGTACTTC. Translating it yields CATSRDHQETQYF. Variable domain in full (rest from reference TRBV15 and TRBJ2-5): DAMVIQNPRYQVTQFGKPVTLSCSQTLNHNVMYWYQQKSSQAPKLLFHYYDKDFNNEADTPDNFQSRRPNTSFCFLDIRSPGLGDTAMYLCATSRDHQETQYFGPGTRLLVL.

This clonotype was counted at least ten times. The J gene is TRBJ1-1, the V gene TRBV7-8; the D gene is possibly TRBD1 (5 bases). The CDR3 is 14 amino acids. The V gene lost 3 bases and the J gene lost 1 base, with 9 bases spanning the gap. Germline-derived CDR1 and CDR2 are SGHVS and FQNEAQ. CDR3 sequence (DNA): TGTGCCAGCAGCTTGACAGCCTGGAACACTGAAGCTTTCTTT. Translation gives CASSLTAWNTEAFF.

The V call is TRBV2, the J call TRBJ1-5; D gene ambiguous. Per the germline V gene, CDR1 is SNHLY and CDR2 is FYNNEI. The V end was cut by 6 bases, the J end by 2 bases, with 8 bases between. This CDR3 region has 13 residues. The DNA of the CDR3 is TGTGCCAGCAGGGGTTCCGGCAATCAGCCCCAGCATTTT. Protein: CASRGSGNQPQHF.

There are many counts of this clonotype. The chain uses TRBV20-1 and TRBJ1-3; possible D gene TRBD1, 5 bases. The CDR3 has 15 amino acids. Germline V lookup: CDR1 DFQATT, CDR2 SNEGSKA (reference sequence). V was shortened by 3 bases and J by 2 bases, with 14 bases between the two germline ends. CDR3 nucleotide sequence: TGCAGTGCTAGGAAGTCAGGGCTCGCTGGAAACACCATATATTTT. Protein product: CSARKSGLAGNTIYF.

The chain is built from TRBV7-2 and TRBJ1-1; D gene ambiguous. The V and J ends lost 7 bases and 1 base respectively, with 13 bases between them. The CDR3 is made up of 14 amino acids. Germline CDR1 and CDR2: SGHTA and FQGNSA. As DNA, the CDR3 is TGTGCCAGCAACCTCGGCTCTGGGAACACTGAAGCTTTCTTT. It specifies CASNLGSGNTEAFF.

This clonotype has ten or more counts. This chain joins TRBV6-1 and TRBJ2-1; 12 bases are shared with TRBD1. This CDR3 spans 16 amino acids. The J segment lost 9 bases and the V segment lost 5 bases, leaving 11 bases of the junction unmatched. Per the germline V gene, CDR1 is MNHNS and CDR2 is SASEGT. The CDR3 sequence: CASSYSPGQGAPEQFF. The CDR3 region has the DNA TGTGCCAGCAGTTATTCGCCGGGACAGGGGGCGCCTGAGCAGTTCTTC.

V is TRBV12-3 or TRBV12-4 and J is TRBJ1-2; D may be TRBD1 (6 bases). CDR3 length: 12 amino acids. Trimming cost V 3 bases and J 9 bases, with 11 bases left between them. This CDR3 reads CASSLGQGSYTF. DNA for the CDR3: TGTGCCAGCAGTTTGGGGCAGGGGAGCTACACCTTC.

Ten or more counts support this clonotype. The CDR3 DNA follows: TGCGCCAGCAGCTTGGTGGGGGAGGTCGGGACTGAAGCTTTCTTT. Protein product: CASSLVGEVGTEAFF. The gene calls are TRBV5-1 and TRBJ1-1, with D possibly being TRBD1 (5 bases). V was trimmed by 0 bases and J by 5 bases, leaving 14 bases between them. The CDR3 runs to 15 residues. Germline lookup yields CDR1 SGHRS and CDR2 YFSETQ.

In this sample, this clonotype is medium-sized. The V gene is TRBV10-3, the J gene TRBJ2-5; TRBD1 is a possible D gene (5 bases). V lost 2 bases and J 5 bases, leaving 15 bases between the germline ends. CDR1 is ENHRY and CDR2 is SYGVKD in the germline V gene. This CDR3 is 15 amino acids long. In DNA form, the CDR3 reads TGTGCCATCAGTGAGCCGATGCAGGGTTTGGAGACCCAGTACTTC. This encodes CAISEPMQGLETQYF.

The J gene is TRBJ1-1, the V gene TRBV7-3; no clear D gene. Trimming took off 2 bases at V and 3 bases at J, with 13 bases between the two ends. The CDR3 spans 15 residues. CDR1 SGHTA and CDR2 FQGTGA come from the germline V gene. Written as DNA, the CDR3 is TGTGCCAGCAGCTTATCGGCAAGGGCGGACACTGAAGCTTTCTTT. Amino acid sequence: CASSLSARADTEAFF.

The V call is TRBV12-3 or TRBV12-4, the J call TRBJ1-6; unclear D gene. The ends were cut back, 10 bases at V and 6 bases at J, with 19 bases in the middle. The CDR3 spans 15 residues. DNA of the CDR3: TGTGCCACCAGCAATGGGTTGGCGGTTAATTCACCCCTCCACTTT. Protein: CATSNGLAVNSPLHF.

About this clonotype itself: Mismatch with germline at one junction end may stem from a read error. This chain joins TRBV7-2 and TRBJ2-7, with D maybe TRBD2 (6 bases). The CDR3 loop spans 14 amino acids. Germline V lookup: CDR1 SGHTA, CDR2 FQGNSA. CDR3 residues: CASSPSSERADTQF. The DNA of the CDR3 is TGTGCCAGCAGCCCCTCTAGCGAACGCGCAGATACGCAGTTC.

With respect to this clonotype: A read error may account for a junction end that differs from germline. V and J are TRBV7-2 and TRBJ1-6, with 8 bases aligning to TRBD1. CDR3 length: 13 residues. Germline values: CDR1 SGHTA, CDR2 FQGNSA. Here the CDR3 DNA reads TGTGCCAGCAGCTTAGCGCGACAGGGGACCCTCTTCTTT. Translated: CASSLARQGTLFF.

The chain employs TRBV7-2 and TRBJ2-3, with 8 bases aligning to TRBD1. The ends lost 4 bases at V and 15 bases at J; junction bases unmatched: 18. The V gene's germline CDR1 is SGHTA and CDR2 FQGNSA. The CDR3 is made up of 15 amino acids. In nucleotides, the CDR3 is TGTGCCAGCAGCTCATCACCGCAGGGGGCCGATGGCCACTATTTT. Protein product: CASSSSPQGADGHYF.

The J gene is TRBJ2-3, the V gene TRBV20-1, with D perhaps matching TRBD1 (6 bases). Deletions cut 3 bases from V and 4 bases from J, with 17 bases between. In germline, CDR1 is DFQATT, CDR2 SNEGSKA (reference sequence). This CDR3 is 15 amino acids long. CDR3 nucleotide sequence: TGCAGTGCTAGGGTAGCAGGGGTTCCAGCAGATACGCAGTATTTT. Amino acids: CSARVAGVPADTQYF.

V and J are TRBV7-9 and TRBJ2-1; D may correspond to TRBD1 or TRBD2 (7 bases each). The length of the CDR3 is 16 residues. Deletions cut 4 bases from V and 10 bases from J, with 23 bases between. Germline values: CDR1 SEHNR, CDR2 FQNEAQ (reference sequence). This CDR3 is CASSSTWAGGGEEQFF. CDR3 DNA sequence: TGTGCCAGCAGCTCTACTTGGGCAGGGGGAGGGGAGGAGCAGTTCTTC.

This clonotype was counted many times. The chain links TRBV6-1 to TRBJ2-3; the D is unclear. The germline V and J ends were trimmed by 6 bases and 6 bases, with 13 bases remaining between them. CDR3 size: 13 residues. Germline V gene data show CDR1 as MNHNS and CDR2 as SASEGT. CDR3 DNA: TGTGCCAGCAGCCCTACCTTTCAGGATACGCAGTATTTT. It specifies CASSPTFQDTQYF.

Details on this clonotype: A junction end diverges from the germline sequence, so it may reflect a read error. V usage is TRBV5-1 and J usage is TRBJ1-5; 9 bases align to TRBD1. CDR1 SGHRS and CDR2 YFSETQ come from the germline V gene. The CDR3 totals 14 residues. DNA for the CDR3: TGTGCCAGCAGCCCTCGGGACAGGGTGAACCCCCAGCATTTT. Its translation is CASSPRDRVNPQHF.

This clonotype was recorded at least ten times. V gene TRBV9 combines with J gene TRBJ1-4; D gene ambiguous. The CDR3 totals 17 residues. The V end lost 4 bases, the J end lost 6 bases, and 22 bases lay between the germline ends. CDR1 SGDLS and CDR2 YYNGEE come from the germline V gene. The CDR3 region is CASSPPGSGFWDEKLFF. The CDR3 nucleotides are TGTGCCAGCAGCCCACCCGGGAGCGGATTTTGGGATGAAAAACTGTTTTTT.

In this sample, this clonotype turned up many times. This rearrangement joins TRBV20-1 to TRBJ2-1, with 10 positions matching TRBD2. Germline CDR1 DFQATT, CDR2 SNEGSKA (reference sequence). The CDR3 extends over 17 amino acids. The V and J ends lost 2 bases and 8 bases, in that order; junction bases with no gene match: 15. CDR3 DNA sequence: TGCAGTGCTAGAACCCGAGCGGGGGGGCCTCCCCTCGATGAGCAGTTCTTC. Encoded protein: CSARTRAGGPPLDEQFF.

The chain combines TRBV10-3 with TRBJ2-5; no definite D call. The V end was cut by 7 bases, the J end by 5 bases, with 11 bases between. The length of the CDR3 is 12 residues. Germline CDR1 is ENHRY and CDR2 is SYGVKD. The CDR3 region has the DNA TGTGCCATCAAAGAGGATGGCGAGACCCAGTACTTC. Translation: CAIKEDGETQYF.

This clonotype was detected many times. CDR3 amino acids: CASSLGIQGFGNTIYF. DNA for the CDR3: TGTGCCAGCAGCTTAGGAATACAGGGATTTGGAAACACCATATATTTT. V gene TRBV7-8 combines with J gene TRBJ1-3; tentative D call: TRBD1 (6 bases). This CDR3 is built from 16 residues. Germline CDR1 reads SGHVS; CDR2 reads FQNEAQ. V was trimmed by 1 base and J by 3 bases, leaving 13 bases between them. The variable domain in full, with the rest retrieved from reference TRBV7-8 and TRBJ1-3, is GAGVSQSPRYKVAKRGQDVALRCDPISGHVSLFWYQQALGQGPEFLTYFQNEAQLDKSGLPSDRFFAERPEGSVSTLKIQRTQQEDSAVYLCASSLGIQGFGNTIYFGEGSWLTVV.